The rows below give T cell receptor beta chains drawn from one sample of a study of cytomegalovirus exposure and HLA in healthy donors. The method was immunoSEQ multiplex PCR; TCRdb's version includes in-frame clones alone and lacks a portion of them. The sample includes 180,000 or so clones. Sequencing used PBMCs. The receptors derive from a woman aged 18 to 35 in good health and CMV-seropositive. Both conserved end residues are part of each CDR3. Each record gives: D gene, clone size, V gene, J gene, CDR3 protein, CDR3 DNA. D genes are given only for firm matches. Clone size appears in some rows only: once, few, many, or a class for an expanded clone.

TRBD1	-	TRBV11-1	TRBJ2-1	CASSHVGTGNNEQFF	TGTGCCAGCAGCCACGTGGGGACAGGAAACAATGAGCAGTTCTTC
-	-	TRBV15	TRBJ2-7	CATSRGDSYYEQYF	TGTGCCACCAGCAGAGGCGACTCCTACTACGAGCAGTACTTC
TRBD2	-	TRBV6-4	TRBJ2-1	CASRRAGGTVLTYNEQFF	TGTGCCAGCAGACGGGCGGGGGGAACCGTCCTAACTTACAATGAGCAGTTCTTC
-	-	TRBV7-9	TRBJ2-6	CASSGGGAGANVLTF	TGTGCCAGCAGCGGAGGGGGCGCTGGGGCCAACGTCCTGACTTTC
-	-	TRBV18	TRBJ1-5	CASSPLGAGDMPQHF	TGTGCCAGCTCACCACTGGGGGCTGGCGATATGCCCCAGCATTTT
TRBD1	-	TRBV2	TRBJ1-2	CASSEFGQGGYGYTF	TGTGCCAGCAGTGAATTTGGACAGGGGGGCTATGGCTACACCTTC
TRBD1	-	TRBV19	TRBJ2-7	CASNTPGQNYEQYF	TGTGCCAGTAACACTCCGGGACAGAACTACGAGCAGTACTTC
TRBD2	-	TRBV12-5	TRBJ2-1	CASGLIPGTREYNEQFF	TGTGCTAGTGGTTTGATTCCCGGGACTAGGGAGTACAATGAGCAGTTCTTC
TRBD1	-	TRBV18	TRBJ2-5	CASSPDRESQETQYF	TGTGCCAGCTCACCCGACAGGGAGAGTCAAGAGACCCAGTACTTC
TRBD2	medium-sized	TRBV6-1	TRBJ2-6	CASGAGGSGANVLTF	TGTGCCAGCGGAGCGGGAGGTAGTGGGGCCAACGTCCTGACTTTC
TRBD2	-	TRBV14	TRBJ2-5	CASSQVKLAGDETQYF	TGTGCCAGCAGCCAAGTAAAACTAGCGGGAGATGAGACCCAGTACTTC
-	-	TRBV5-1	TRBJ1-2	CASSLDSYYTF	TGCGCCAGCAGCTTGGACAGTTACTACACCTTC
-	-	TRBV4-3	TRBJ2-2	CASSQLDSANTGELFF	TGCGCCAGCAGCCAACTAGACAGCGCGAACACCGGGGAGCTGTTTTTT
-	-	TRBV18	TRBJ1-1	CASSRDTGKNTEAFF	TGTGCCAGCTCACGGGACACCGGTAAGAACACTGAAGCTTTCTTT
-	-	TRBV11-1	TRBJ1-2	CASSLGGRNYGYTF	TGTGCCAGCAGCTTAGGTGGCAGGAACTATGGCTACACCTTC
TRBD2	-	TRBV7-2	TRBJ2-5	CASSLGGRRTQYF	TGTGCCAGCAGCTTAGGCGGGAGAAGGACCCAGTACTTC
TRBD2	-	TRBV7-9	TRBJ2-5	CASSLNPSGGETQYF	TGTGCCAGCAGCTTAAATCCTAGCGGGGGTGAGACCCAGTACTTC
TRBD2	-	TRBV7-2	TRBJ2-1	CASSLRTSYNEQFF	TGTGCCAGCAGCTTACGGACTAGTTACAATGAGCAGTTCTTC
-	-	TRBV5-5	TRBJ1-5	CASSVDRTSSNQPQHF	TGTGCCAGCAGCGTAGACAGGACGTCAAGCAATCAGCCCCAGCATTTT
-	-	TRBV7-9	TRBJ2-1	CASSPPRGRTNEQFF	TGTGCCAGCAGCCCCCCCCGGGGTCGAACCAATGAGCAGTTCTTC
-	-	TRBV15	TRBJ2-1	CATSRGTIYNEQFF	TGTGCCACCAGCAGAGGGACTATCTACAATGAGCAGTTCTTC
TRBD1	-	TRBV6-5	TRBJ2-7	CASSMGAGRGYEQYF	TGTGCCAGCAGCATGGGGGCGGGCAGGGGGTACGAGCAGTACTTC
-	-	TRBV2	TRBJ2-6	CASGGNWAGANVLTF	TGTGCCTCTGGAGGGAACTGGGCTGGGGCCAACGTCCTGACTTTC
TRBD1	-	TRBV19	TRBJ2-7	CASSIDLYPRGPAREQYF	TGTGCCAGTAGTATAGATCTATACCCGAGGGGGCCGGCACGCGAGCAGTACTTC
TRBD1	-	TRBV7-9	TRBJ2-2	CASSSYRDREAGELFF	TGTGCCAGCAGCTCTTACCGGGACAGGGAGGCCGGGGAGCTGTTTTTT
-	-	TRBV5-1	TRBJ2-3	CASRVFGRSGTDTQYF	TGCGCCAGCAGGGTCTTTGGTCGGTCCGGCACAGATACGCAGTATTTT
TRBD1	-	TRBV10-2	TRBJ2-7	CASSGDREVHEQYF	TGCGCCAGCAGTGGGGACAGGGAGGTCCACGAGCAGTACTTC
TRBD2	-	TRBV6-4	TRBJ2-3	CASALAGASDTQYF	TGTGCCAGCGCACTAGCGGGGGCCTCAGATACGCAGTATTTT
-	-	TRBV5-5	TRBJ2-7	CASSLLSGTSYEQYF	TGCGCCAGCAGCTTGCTGTCGGGAACGTCCTACGAGCAGTACTTC
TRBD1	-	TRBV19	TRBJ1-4	CASSRQGLTNEKLFF	TGTGCCAGTAGCAGACAGGGCCTCACTAATGAAAAACTGTTTTTT
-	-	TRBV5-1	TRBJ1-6	CASSSGAGDSPLHF	TGCGCCAGCAGCTCGGGCGCAGGGGATTCACCCCTCCACTTT
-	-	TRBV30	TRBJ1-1	CAWSVGIGNTEAFF	TGTGCCTGGAGTGTGGGCATTGGGAACACTGAAGCTTTCTTT
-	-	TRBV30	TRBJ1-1	CAWAPEAEAFF	TGTGCCTGGGCCCCAGAAGCTGAAGCTTTCTTT
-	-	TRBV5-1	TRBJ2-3	CASSTGQQLSTDTQYF	TGCGCCAGCAGCACTGGACAGCAACTAAGCACAGATACGCAGTATTTT
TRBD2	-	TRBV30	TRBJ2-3	CARTGTSGTDTQYF	TGTGCCCGAACCGGGACTAGCGGCACAGATACGCAGTATTTT
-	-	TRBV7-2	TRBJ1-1	CASSLNTHTEAFF	TGTGCCAGCAGCTTAAACACCCACACTGAAGCTTTCTTT
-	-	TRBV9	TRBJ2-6	CASSVTGSGANVLTF	TGTGCCAGCAGCGTTACGGGCTCTGGGGCCAACGTCCTGACTTTC
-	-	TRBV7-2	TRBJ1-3	CASSSGPGRAGNTIYF	TGTGCCAGCAGCTCGGGCCCTGGGAGAGCTGGAAACACCATATATTTT
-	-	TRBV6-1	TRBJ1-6	CASSSEAGSPLHF	TGTGCCAGCAGTTCGGAGGCCGGGTCACCCCTCCACTTT
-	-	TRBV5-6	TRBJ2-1	CASSLFSTLVDEQFF	TGTGCCAGCAGCTTGTTTTCAACTCTGGTCGATGAGCAGTTCTTC
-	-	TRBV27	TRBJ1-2	CASSLSRDYGYTF	TGTGCCAGCAGTTTATCGAGAGACTATGGCTACACCTTC
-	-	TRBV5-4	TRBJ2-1	CASRIQGNTMSRQFF	TGTGCCAGCAGGATCCAGGGGAACACAATGAGTAGGCAGTTCTTC
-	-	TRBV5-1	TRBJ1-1	CASSLVIGSVAEAFF	TGCGCCAGCAGCTTGGTCATCGGGTCGGTCGCTGAAGCTTTCTTT
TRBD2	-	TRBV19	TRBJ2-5	CASSAPGTSSRETQYF	TGTGCCAGTAGTGCCCCCGGGACTAGCAGTCGAGAGACCCAGTACTTC
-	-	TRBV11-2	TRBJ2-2	CASRGVNTGELFF	TGTGCCAGCCGAGGAGTAAACACCGGGGAGCTGTTTTTT
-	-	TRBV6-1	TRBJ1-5	CASSESRGGGNQPQHF	TGTGCCAGCAGTGAATCAAGGGGAGGAGGCAATCAGCCCCAGCATTTT
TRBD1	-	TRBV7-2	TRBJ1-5	CASSIRQGDQPQHF	TGTGCCAGCAGCATCCGACAGGGGGATCAGCCCCAGCATTTT
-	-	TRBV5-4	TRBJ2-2	CASSSTDTGELFF	TGTGCCAGCAGCTCGACAGACACCGGGGAGCTGTTTTTT
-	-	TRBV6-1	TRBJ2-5	CASRPSSETQYF	TGTGCCAGCAGGCCTAGCTCCGAGACCCAGTACTTC
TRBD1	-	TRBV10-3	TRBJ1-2	CAIRLTGTGVYGYTF	TGTGCCATCAGGTTGACCGGGACAGGGGTCTATGGCTACACCTTC
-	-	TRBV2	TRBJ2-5	CASSAREETQYF	TGTGCCAGCAGTGCAAGAGAAGAGACCCAGTACTTC
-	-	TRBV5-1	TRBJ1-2	CASSLDRNYGYTF	TGCGCCAGCAGCTTGGACAGAAACTATGGCTACACCTTC
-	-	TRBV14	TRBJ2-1	CASSPFGENNEQFF	TGTGCCAGCAGCCCCTTTGGGGAGAACAATGAGCAGTTCTTC
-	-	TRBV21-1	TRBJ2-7	CASSKDDRADEQYF	TGTGCCAGCAGCAAAGACGACAGGGCCGACGAGCAGTACTTC
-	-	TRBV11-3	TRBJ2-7	CASSLAGGVLTYEQYF	TGTGCCAGCAGCTTAGCGGGGGGCGTTTTAACTTACGAGCAGTACTTC
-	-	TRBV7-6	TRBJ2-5	CASSVDKSETQYF	TGTGCCAGCAGCGTGGACAAGAGCGAGACCCAGTACTTC
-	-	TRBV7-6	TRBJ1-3	CASSLQGDFSGNTIYF	TGTGCCAGCAGCTTACAAGGAGACTTCTCTGGAAACACCATATATTTT